This T cell receptor (beta chain) was sequenced for a study of radiotherapy plus CTLA-4 blockade in lung cancer. The overall study: Objective response rate was around 19%; disease control rate, approximately 30%.

Sequencing used immunoSEQ multiplex PCR; TCRdb keeps in-frame clones, though not all of them. The table includes 75,000 to 80,000 clones, more than 85% detected once. CDR1 is MGHDK and CDR2 is SYGVNS in the germline V gene. Trimming took 9 bases from V and 4 from J, leaving 12 bases between them. The CDR3 runs to 12 residues. The clonotype was recovered from a human donor with non-small cell lung cancer who had stable disease on radiotherapy plus ipilimumab. The source material was peripheral blood, sampled from a patient treated with radiotherapy plus ipilimumab. The chain joins TRBV25-1 to TRBJ1-2; D is perhaps TRBD1 (6 bases). The CDR3, as DNA: TGTGCCAGTTCTGACAGGCTCTATGGCTACACCTTC. Protein sequence: CASSDRLYGYTF.